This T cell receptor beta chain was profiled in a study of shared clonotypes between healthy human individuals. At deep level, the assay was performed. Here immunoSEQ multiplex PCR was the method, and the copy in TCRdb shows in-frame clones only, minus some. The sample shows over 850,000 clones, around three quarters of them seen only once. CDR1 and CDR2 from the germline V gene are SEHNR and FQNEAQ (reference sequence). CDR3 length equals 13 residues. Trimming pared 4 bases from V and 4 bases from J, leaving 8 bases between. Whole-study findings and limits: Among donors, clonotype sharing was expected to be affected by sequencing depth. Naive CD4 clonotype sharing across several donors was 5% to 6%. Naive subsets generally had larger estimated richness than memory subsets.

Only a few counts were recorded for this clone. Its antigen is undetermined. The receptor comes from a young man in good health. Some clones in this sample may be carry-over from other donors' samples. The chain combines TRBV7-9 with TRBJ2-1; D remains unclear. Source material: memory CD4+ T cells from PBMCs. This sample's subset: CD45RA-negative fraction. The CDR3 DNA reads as TGTGCCAGCAGCTCTAGGGTTTACAATGAGCAGTTCTTC. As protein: CASSSRVYNEQFF. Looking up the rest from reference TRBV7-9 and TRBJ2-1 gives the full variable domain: DTGVSQNPRHKITKRGQNVTFRCDPISEHNRLYWYRQTLGQGPEFLTYFQNEAQLEKSRLLSDRFSAERPKGSFSTLEIQRTEQGDSAMYLCASSSRVYNEQFFGPGTRLTVL.